The 23 T cell receptor beta chains listed next were all sequenced from one sample in a study of beta chain features in type 1 diabetes. Study-level points and caveats: Type 1 diabetes patients showed a moderate but significant shortening of TCRB CDR3s in all four CD4+ subsets.

Their antigens remain unidentified. Every isolated RNA sample was fully reverse transcribed, so sequencing captured expressed TCRB transcripts. The assay was immunoSEQ multiplex PCR, and TCRdb's table has in-frame clones only and misses some. The sample includes about 700,000 clones, around an eighth of them seen just once. Material: naive CD4+ T cells from blood. The receptors were sampled from a man aged 18 to 29 with type 1 diabetes.

The table lists this clone with a few counts. This rearrangement joins TRBV9 to TRBJ2-5; 11 bases match TRBD2. CDR1 is SGDLS, CDR2 YYNGEE, per germline. J gave up 2 bases and V 7 bases, and 7 bases lay outside the gene matches. The CDR3 is 15 amino acids. The CDR3 is CASGRRLAGQETQYF. CDR3 nucleotides: TGTGCCAGCGGGAGACGACTAGCGGGGCAAGAGACCCAGTACTTC.

This clone turned up a few times. The chain links TRBV19 to TRBJ2-6; D gene unclear. V was shortened by 0 bases and J by 4 bases, with 10 bases between the two germline ends. This CDR3 is built from 16 residues. CDR1 and CDR2 (germline): LNHDA, SQIVND (reference sequence). As DNA, the CDR3 is TGTGCCAGTAGTATAGACTTGGCGGCCGGGGCCAACGTCCTGACTTTC. This gives the protein CASSIDLAAGANVLTF. Full variable domain (remainder filled in from reference TRBV19 and TRBJ2-6): DGGITQSPKYLFRKEGQNVTLSCEQNLNHDAMYWYRQDPGQGLRLIYYSQIVNDFQKGDIAEGYSVSREKKESFPLTVTSAQKNPTAFYLCASSIDLAAGANVLTFGAGSRLTVL.

The CDR3 DNA reads TGTGCCAGTGAAGGAAGGGGAAATGAGCAGTTCTTC. Translated: CASEGRGNEQFF. This chain connects TRBV19 to TRBJ2-1; D is possibly TRBD1 (5 bases). V was shortened by 8 bases and J by 7 bases, with 12 bases between the two germline ends. CDR1 and CDR2 from the germline V gene are LNHDA and SQIVND (reference sequence). The CDR3 has 12 amino acids.

The chain couples TRBV5-1 to TRBJ2-1; 7 positions match TRBD1. After removal of 4 bases from V and 9 bases from J, the junction contained 13 bases not matched to a gene. The germline V gene encodes CDR1 SGHRS and CDR2 YFSETQ. This CDR3 comprises 15 residues. The DNA for the CDR3 is TGCGCCAGCAGCGTTACCGGGGAAAAGGGGGCTGAGCAGTTCTTC. Translating gives CASSVTGEKGAEQFF.

This rearrangement joins TRBV10-3 to TRBJ2-5; D may be TRBD2 (6 bases). This CDR3 is 11 amino acids long. Germline CDR1 is ENHRY and CDR2 is SYGVKD. V gave up 10 bases and J gave up 2 bases, with 8 bases separating them. CDR3: CATAGQETQYF. For the CDR3, the DNA is TGTGCCACTGCGGGGCAAGAGACCCAGTACTTC.

The chain is built from TRBV30 and TRBJ2-1, with D hard to call. CDR3 length: 13 residues. Trimming removed 3 bases at V and 9 bases at J, with 15 bases between. Germline-derived CDR1 and CDR2 are GTSNPN and SVGIG (reference sequence). The CDR3 DNA follows: TGTGCCTGGAGCGCGGCTAGGTTTGGTGAGCAGTTCTTC. Translated, it gives CAWSAARFGEQFF.

J is TRBJ1-2 and V is TRBV30; D not resolved. Germline lookup yields CDR1 GTSNPN and CDR2 SVGIG (reference sequence). This CDR3 comprises 14 residues. Trimming took off 4 bases at V and 2 bases at J, with 14 bases between the two ends. Here the CDR3 DNA reads TGTGCCTGGACTACCCAGGCCCCGAACTATGGCTACACCTTC. This codes for CAWTTQAPNYGYTF.

This chain uses TRBV6-5 with TRBJ1-6; maybe TRBD1 (6 bases). Germline assignment: CDR1 MNHEY and CDR2 SVGAGI. This CDR3 is built from 16 residues. The V and J ends lost 4 bases and 10 bases respectively, with 20 bases between them. The CDR3: CASSSGTAPRGSPLHF. The CDR3 DNA is TGTGCCAGCAGTTCGGGGACTGCCCCCAGGGGATCACCCCTCCACTTT.

This clone was detected a few times. V is TRBV18 and J is TRBJ1-6, with no clear D. The CDR3 extends over 13 amino acids. Germline V gene lookup returns CDR1 KGHSH and CDR2 LQKENI. V lost 6 bases, J lost 9 bases, and 12 bases lay in between. The chain's CDR3 is CASSPDGGSPLHF. The CDR3 region has the DNA TGTGCCAGCTCCCCTGATGGTGGTTCACCCCTCCACTTT.

The CDR3, as DNA: TGTGCCACCAGCAGAGATATAGACAGGGGAGAGACCCAGTACTTC. Protein product: CATSRDIDRGETQYF. The chain uses TRBV15 and TRBJ2-5; 8 bases fit TRBD1. V lost 0 bases and J lost 4; bases outside the gene matches: 4. CDR3 size: 15 residues. From germline, CDR1 is LNHNV and CDR2 YYDKDF (reference sequence).

This sequence joins TRBV6-5 and TRBJ2-5; 8 bases fit TRBD2. With 2 bases clipped from V and 4 bases from J, the junction kept 6 bases outside the gene matches. The CDR3 is made up of 15 amino acids. Germline V CDR1 and CDR2: MNHEY, SVGAGI. The CDR3 loop reads CASSYPTGGVETQYF. For the CDR3, the DNA is TGTGCCAGCAGTTACCCTACGGGAGGGGTAGAGACCCAGTACTTC.

This clone appeared many times. This chain joins TRBV7-2 and TRBJ2-3, with unresolved D. The CDR3 is 14 amino acids. Trimming cost V 6 bases and J 1 base, with 11 bases left between them. Germline V gene sequence: CDR1 SGHTA, CDR2 FQGNSA. The CDR3 sequence is CASRNTKGTDTQYF. Written as DNA, the CDR3 is TGTGCCAGCAGGAATACTAAGGGCACAGATACGCAGTATTTT. Complete variable domain (other parts from reference TRBV7-2 and TRBJ2-3): GAGVSQSPSNKVTEKGKDVELRCDPISGHTALYWYRQSLGQGLEFLIYFQGNSAPDKSGLPSDRFSAERTGGSVSTLTIQRTQQEDSAVYLCASRNTKGTDTQYFGPGTRLTVL.

The V call is TRBV7-9, the J call TRBJ1-4; 7 bases agree with TRBD1. This CDR3 has 12 residues. Germline V CDR1 and CDR2: SEHNR, FQNEAQ (reference sequence). V was clipped by 1 base and J by 10 bases; unmatched bases: 0. As DNA, the CDR3 is TGTGCCAGCAGCTTAGGGACAGGAAAACTGTTTTTT. It encodes CASSLGTGKLFF.

In regard to this clone: The sample carries other DNA sequences with the same CDR3. The chain carries TRBV6-5 and TRBJ1-1; D is unclear. V was pared by 0 bases and J by 5 bases, with 10 bases between. This CDR3 spans 14 amino acids. From germline, CDR1 is MNHEY and CDR2 SVGAGI. CDR3 region: CASSYSGGETEAFF. DNA of the CDR3: TGTGCCAGCAGTTACTCGGGAGGCGAAACTGAAGCTTTCTTT.

The V gene is TRBV28, the J gene TRBJ2-1, with D hard to call. Trimming took off 4 bases at V and 7 bases at J, with 11 bases between the two ends. Germline CDR1 reads MDHEN; CDR2 reads SYDVKM. The CDR3 runs 13 residues. CDR3 protein: CASSWTARNEQFF. CDR3 DNA: TGTGCCAGCAGTTGGACGGCACGGAATGAGCAGTTCTTC.

This clone appeared a few times. V gene TRBV5-6 combines with J gene TRBJ2-5; 11 bases agree with TRBD2. V lost 0 bases, J lost 1 base, and 2 bases stayed unmatched. The CDR3 runs to 16 residues. In germline, CDR1 is SGHDT, CDR2 YYEEEE. The CDR3 DNA reads TGTGCCAGCAGCTTGGTTAGCGGGGGGGCCCAAGAGACCCAGTACTTC. Its protein is CASSLVSGGAQETQYF.

The chain joins TRBV7-9 to TRBJ1-1; no firm D call. Trimming pared 7 bases from V and 1 base from J, leaving 10 bases between. The length of the CDR3 is 13 residues. The germline V gene encodes CDR1 SEHNR and CDR2 FQNEAQ (reference sequence). In DNA form, the CDR3 reads TGTGCCAGCACCTCCAGCGGGAACACTGAAGCTTTCTTT. Translating it yields CASTSSGNTEAFF.

The rearrangement uses TRBV10-3 and TRBJ2-1; D is possibly TRBD1 (5 bases). Germline V gives CDR1 ENHRY, CDR2 SYGVKD. The germline V and J ends were trimmed by 6 bases and 5 bases, with 14 bases remaining between them. This CDR3 contains 14 residues. CDR3 protein: CAIRTPQGNNEQFF. In DNA, the CDR3 is TGTGCCATCAGGACCCCGCAGGGAAACAATGAGCAGTTCTTC.

This chain uses TRBV14 with TRBJ1-2, with TRBD1 as a possible D gene (5 bases). Germline values: CDR1 SGHDN, CDR2 FVKESK. Trimming cost V 4 bases and J 5 bases, with 8 bases left between them. The CDR3 runs to 12 residues. For the CDR3, the DNA is TGTGCCAGCAGCCCGGCAGGGTATGGCTACACCTTC. This translates into CASSPAGYGYTF.

The J gene is TRBJ1-4, the V gene TRBV7-8; D remains unclear. With 3 bases removed from V and 7 bases from J, the gap between germline ends came to 12 bases. CDR3 length: 14 residues. CDR1 is SGHVS and CDR2 is FQNEAQ in the germline V gene. The CDR3 loop reads CASSLGALSEKLFF. In nucleotides, the CDR3 is TGTGCCAGCAGCTTGGGAGCCCTCAGTGAAAAACTGTTTTTT.

With respect to this clone: Additional DNA sequences in this sample encode the identical CDR3. The rearrangement links TRBV30 to TRBJ1-1; 7 bases map to TRBD1. CDR3 length: 13 amino acids. V lost 3 bases and J lost 1; bases outside the gene matches: 2. CDR1 is GTSNPN, CDR2 SVGIG, per germline (reference sequence). In DNA form, the CDR3 reads TGTGCCTGGAGCGGACAGGAGAACACTGAAGCTTTCTTT. Protein sequence: CAWSGQENTEAFF.

This clone was detected only a few times. This chain connects TRBV7-9 to TRBJ2-1; a weak D match, TRBD2 (7 bases). V was clipped by 7 bases and J by 0 bases, with 16 bases between them. The CDR3 contains 16 residues. Germline CDR1 is SEHNR and CDR2 is FQNEAQ (reference sequence). The CDR3 nucleotides are TGTGCCAGCAACCATCTTCGGGGGGCCTCCTACAATGAGCAGTTCTTC. Its translation: CASNHLRGASYNEQFF.

The rearrangement joins TRBV2 to TRBJ2-3; D remains ambiguous. The CDR3 totals 14 residues. The V end lost 3 bases, the J end lost 0 bases, and 7 bases lay between the germline ends. Germline V CDR1 and CDR2: SNHLY, FYNNEI. This CDR3 reads CASSEATSTDTQYF. The CDR3 nucleotides are TGTGCCAGCAGTGAGGCTACTAGCACAGATACGCAGTATTTT.